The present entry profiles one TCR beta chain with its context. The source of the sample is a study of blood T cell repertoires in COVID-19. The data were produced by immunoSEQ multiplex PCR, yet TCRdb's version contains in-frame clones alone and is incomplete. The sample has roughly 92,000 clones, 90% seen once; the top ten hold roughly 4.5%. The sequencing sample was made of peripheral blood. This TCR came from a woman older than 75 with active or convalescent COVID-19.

The CDR3 region is CASSHGLVGNTGELFF. As DNA, the CDR3 is TGTGCCAGCAGCCATGGACTAGTAGGCAACACCGGGGAGCTGTTTTTT. The rearrangement links TRBV5-4 to TRBJ2-2, with 7 nucleotides matching TRBD2. Germline assignment: CDR1 SGHNT and CDR2 YYREEE (reference sequence). The CDR3 is made up of 16 amino acids. The J segment lost 2 bases and the V segment lost 4 bases, leaving 8 bases of the junction unmatched.